Listed below are T cell receptor beta chains from one sample, sequenced in a study of T cell changes during pregnancy in multiple sclerosis. Only in-frame clones appear in the TCRdb table, and some are missing; sequencing was by immunoSEQ multiplex PCR. The profile shows about 57,000 clones, approximately 89% of them singletons. Source: peripheral blood, taken after pregnancy. These receptors were taken from a female donor in good health, enrolled as a control in a pregnancy study. Both conserved end residues are part of each CDR3. Clone size is not always given. Where it is, it says once, few, many or a class for expanded clones.

v_gene	abundance	j_gene	CDR3aa
TRBV25-1	-	TRBJ2-5	CASSDPSQGRETQYF
TRBV15	-	TRBJ1-3	CATSRSFMGRSGNTIYF
TRBV5-1	-	TRBJ2-1	CASSLEPAGSSYNEQFF
TRBV18	-	TRBJ1-2	CASSPEWGEGYTF
TRBV7-8	-	TRBJ2-5	CASSPRETQYF
TRBV7-3	-	TRBJ2-6	CASSPPGGAGANVLTF
TRBV5-4	-	TRBJ2-7	CASSRDIGEQYF
TRBV5-1	-	TRBJ2-7	CASSWDRDEQYF
TRBV6-5	-	TRBJ1-2	CASSYQGRRGYTF
TRBV19	-	TRBJ1-2	CASSPDPQGGSYTF
TRBV7-9	-	TRBJ1-3	CASSLGSGASSGNTIYF
TRBV4-2	-	TRBJ2-3	CASSQWTESTDTQYF
TRBV7-3	-	TRBJ2-7	CASSSPGGEQYF
TRBV7-6	-	TRBJ2-3	CASSLGAGGYTDTQYF
TRBV27	-	TRBJ2-4	CASSQSGGARNIQYF
TRBV7-9	once	TRBJ1-1	CASSDRGTTEAFF
TRBV18	-	TRBJ2-3	CASSPGGYADTQYF
TRBV6-4	-	TRBJ2-1	CASSPSGGSYNEQFF
TRBV9	-	TRBJ1-6	CASSKKGVASPLHF
TRBV10-2	-	TRBJ2-1	CASTRLRTSGSNEQFF
TRBV6-1	-	TRBJ2-2	CASLSAGQAGELFF
TRBV11-2	once	TRBJ2-1	CASSLGGDRFYNEQFF
TRBV5-6	-	TRBJ1-5	CASSLFGGGIQPQHF
TRBV5-4	once	TRBJ2-1	CASSPASGSSNEQFF
TRBV7-2	once	TRBJ2-3	CASSLVGGTDTQYF
TRBV6-5	once	TRBJ2-7	CASSYGQEVHYEQYF
TRBV10-3	-	TRBJ2-1	CAISTSGGAEGNYNEQFF
TRBV2	-	TRBJ1-1	CASSAGVNTEAFF
TRBV6-1	-	TRBJ1-1	CASSENRGSTEAFF
TRBV5-1	-	TRBJ2-2	CASAPTAGLNTGELFF
TRBV25-1	-	TRBJ2-2	CASSDGVRNTGELFF
TRBV6-5	-	TRBJ1-4	CASSPGRTEGKLFF
TRBV19	-	TRBJ1-2	CASSIGSGAINYGYTF
TRBV6-5	-	TRBJ2-1	CASSSLGAGNNEQFF
TRBV10-3	-	TRBJ1-2	CAISESKGDHYGYTF
TRBV7-9	-	TRBJ2-7	CASSPGLAGTYEQYF
TRBV2	-	TRBJ2-7	CASIPETISYEQYF
TRBV29-1	once	TRBJ1-2	CSVPDRGGYTF
TRBV10-3	-	TRBJ1-6	CATLDREATYNSPLHF
TRBV6-1	-	TRBJ2-1	CASSDGDYYNEQFF
TRBV6-5	-	TRBJ2-7	CASSYARTGDGYEQYF
TRBV5-4	-	TRBJ2-1	CASSLGDSGGIYNEQFF
TRBV5-1	-	TRBJ1-6	CASSPTGWNSPLHF
TRBV12-5	few	TRBJ2-3	CASGTGTDTQYF
TRBV5-1	-	TRBJ2-1	CASSPGTTNNEQFF
TRBV7-8	-	TRBJ1-4	CASSARTVLNEKLFF
TRBV25-1	few	TRBJ2-7	CASTHSVHGEKEQYF
TRBV5-1	-	TRBJ1-1	CASSLAGNTEAFF
TRBV19	-	TRBJ1-2	CASSTTGGVRYGYTF
TRBV18	-	TRBJ1-2	CASSPGESRVIF